A selection of T cell receptor beta chains follows, all from one sample in a study of siplizumab effects on memory and regulatory T cells. Profiled with immunoSEQ multiplex PCR; TCRdb holds only in-frame clones, not every one. Counted here are approximately 75,000 clones, 93% occurring once; the ten biggest clones make up less than 5.5%. Sequenced input: CD8+ T cells sorted from blood. The source is a human donor in good health. CDR3s include the opening cysteine and the closing phenylalanine or tryptophan. D genes are given only for firm matches. Expanded clones get a size class; other rows say once, few or many, or leave the size out.

v_call	clone_size	j_call	d_call	cdr3_nt	cdr3_aa
TRBV21-1	-	TRBJ2-3	-	TGTGCCAGCAGCAAAGAGTCTCGGGGCAGGGGATACGACTTGCACACAGATACGCAGTATTTT	CASSKESRGRGYDLHTDTQYF
TRBV7-2	-	TRBJ1-2	TRBD1	TGTGCCAGCAGCGATGCCCTACAGGGGGAAGGGGATGGCTACACCTTC	CASSDALQGEGDGYTF
TRBV7-2	-	TRBJ2-1	TRBD2	TGTGCCAGCAGCCTACTGAGCGTAGCGGGGGGTGATTATGAGCAGTTCTTC	CASSLLSVAGGDYEQFF
TRBV7-3	-	TRBJ2-1	TRBD2	TGTGCCAGCAGCTTATCGGCGGGGGGGCCCCCAAATGAGCAGTTCTTC	CASSLSAGGPPNEQFF
TRBV9	-	TRBJ2-7	TRBD2	TGTGCCAGCAGCGTAGAGGCTAGCGGGGACTACGAGCAGTACTTC	CASSVEASGDYEQYF
TRBV30	-	TRBJ1-3	-	TGTGCCTGTGGGGGCTCTGGAAACACCATATATTTT	CACGGSGNTIYF
TRBV4-1	-	TRBJ2-3	-	TGCGCCAGCAGCCGGGAAGGGGCGGGGACCTCGGCAGATACGCAGTATTTT	CASSREGAGTSADTQYF
TRBV6-4	-	TRBJ1-5	-	TGTGCCAGCAAACCAGGGGGCAATCAGCCCCAGCATTTT	CASKPGGNQPQHF
TRBV5-6	-	TRBJ1-6	-	TGTGCCAGCAGCCTGACAGAATATAATTCACCCCTCCACTTT	CASSLTEYNSPLHF
TRBV7-2	-	TRBJ2-5	TRBD2	TGTGCCAGCAGCTCCGGGACTAGAGGCGGAGAGACCCAGTACTTC	CASSSGTRGGETQYF
TRBV4-1	-	TRBJ2-2	TRBD2	TGCGCCAGCAGCTACCTCAAGGGCGGGGGTAACACCGGGGAGCTGTTTTTT	CASSYLKGGGNTGELFF
TRBV27	-	TRBJ1-2	-	TGTGCCAGCAGCCCTCCCCAATACCTAAACTATGGCTACACCTTC	CASSPPQYLNYGYTF
TRBV7-3	once	TRBJ2-1	-	TGTGCCAGCAGCTTAACGTTTGGGGAGTCGTACAATGAGCAGTTCTTC	CASSLTFGESYNEQFF
TRBV6-6	-	TRBJ1-4	TRBD1	TGTGCCAGCAGTCCGGACAGGGAGGGAAAACTGTTTTTT	CASSPDREGKLFF
TRBV6-1	-	TRBJ1-1	TRBD1	TGTGCCAGCAGTTGGCGAGGACAGGCCGAGGCGGCTTTCTTT	CASSWRGQAEAAFF
TRBV6-4	-	TRBJ1-6	-	TGTGCCAGCAGCGTCGACGGATACTATAATTCACCCCTCCACTTT	CASSVDGYYNSPLHF
TRBV11-2	once	TRBJ2-5	-	TGTGCCAGCAGCCCGGGGTCCCATGATCAAGAGACCCAGTACTTC	CASSPGSHDQETQYF
TRBV30	-	TRBJ1-2	-	TGTGCCTGGAGTTCAACGGGGCCCGAGGGCTACACCTTC	CAWSSTGPEGYTF
TRBV9	-	TRBJ2-3	-	TGTGCCAGCAGCGATTTAAGAGGGGGCACAGATACGCAGTATTTT	CASSDLRGGTDTQYF
TRBV4-3	-	TRBJ2-7	-	TGCGCCAGCAGCCAAGCGTTCGGCGCTTACGAGCAGTACTTC	CASSQAFGAYEQYF
TRBV5-6	-	TRBJ2-7	-	TGTGCCAGCAGCTTGAGAGAGGTTGCCTACGAGCAGTACTTC	CASSLREVAYEQYF
TRBV19	-	TRBJ2-1	TRBD2	TGTGCCAGCAACCAGCGGGGAGCTTACAATGAGCAGTTCTTC	CASNQRGAYNEQFF
TRBV30	-	TRBJ2-3	TRBD2	TGTGCCTGGAACCCTAGCGGCTCTAGCACAGATACGCAGTATTTT	CAWNPSGSSTDTQYF
TRBV6-6	-	TRBJ2-2	-	TGTGCCAGCAGTGCCCGCTATGGGGGCTTCGGGGAGCTGTTTTTT	CASSARYGGFGELFF
TRBV7-8	few	TRBJ2-7	TRBD1	TGTGCCAGCAGCACCCCTAGAGGTGAGACAGGGGCGAGCCAGTACTTC	CASSTPRGETGASQYF
TRBV4-1	-	TRBJ2-5	-	TGCGCCAGCAGCCAGACACCAGGGGAGACCCAGTACTTC	CASSQTPGETQYF
TRBV13	once	TRBJ2-7	TRBD1	TGTGCCAGCAGCTCTCCCGGGACAGGGTCGGACGAGCAGTACTTC	CASSSPGTGSDEQYF
TRBV6-4	-	TRBJ2-3	-	TGTGCCAGCAGTGAGACGGGGCTAGGGGCAGATACGCAGTATTTT	CASSETGLGADTQYF
TRBV7-3	-	TRBJ1-1	-	TGTGCCAGCAGCTTAATACGGGTCCAAAGCATCAAGGTGGCTGAAGCTTTCTTT	CASSLIRVQSIKVAEAFF
TRBV19	-	TRBJ1-2	-	TGTGCCAGTAGTCCCTCGCCGTCCCCTAACTATGGCTACACCTTC	CASSPSPSPNYGYTF
TRBV25-1	-	TRBJ1-1	TRBD1	TGTGCCAGCAGTGACGACAGGGACCAGTATAGGACTGAAGCTTTCTTT	CASSDDRDQYRTEAFF
TRBV19	-	TRBJ1-4	-	TGTGCCCAAGTACTGAGACAGTCTAATGAAAAACTGTTTTTT	CAQVLRQSNEKLFF
TRBV27	few	TRBJ2-7	-	TGTGCCAGCAGTTTATCGGGTCCCTACGAGCAGTACTTC	CASSLSGPYEQYF
TRBV6-5	few	TRBJ1-6	TRBD1	TGTGCCAGCAGTCCCGGGACAGGCCATTCACCCCTCCACTTT	CASSPGTGHSPLHF
TRBV4-3	-	TRBJ2-7	TRBD2	TGCGCCAGCAGCCAAGATAGAGCGGGGGCCTTATACGAGCAGTACTTC	CASSQDRAGALYEQYF
TRBV27	few	TRBJ2-1	TRBD1	TGTGCCAGCAGTCCTTGGGACAGGGGGGGGAATGAGCAGTTCTTC	CASSPWDRGGNEQFF
TRBV9	-	TRBJ1-5	-	TGTGCCAGCAGCGTATGGGACAATCAGCCCCAGCATTTT	CASSVWDNQPQHF
TRBV19	-	TRBJ1-5	TRBD1	TGTGCCAGTAGTATAGGTACAGGGGGGCCCCAGCATTTT	CASSIGTGGPQHF
TRBV6-4	-	TRBJ2-1	TRBD1	TGTGCCAGTGCAAAGCAGGGACAGGGGTCCTACAATGAGCAGTTCTTC	CASAKQGQGSYNEQFF
TRBV13	-	TRBJ2-5	-	TGTGCCAGCAGCTTAGGCAGATCCCAAGAGACCCAGTACTTC	CASSLGRSQETQYF
TRBV7-3	-	TRBJ2-2	-	TGTGCCAGCAGCTATACAGGATACTCCAGGGATAAACAGTTGAACACCGGGGAGCTGTTTTTT	CASSYTGYSRDKQLNTGELFF